These 14 T cell receptor beta chains were sequenced from one sample in a study of shared clonotypes between healthy human individuals. The repertoire was sequenced with immunoSEQ multiplex PCR; TCRdb's copy has only in-frame clones and lacks some. This table has more than 1,200,000 clones, approximately 98.5% appearing once. The sample comprised naive CD4+ T cells sorted from blood. The subset denotes: CD45RA+ positively selected. Receptors originate from a man aged 30 to 39 in good health.

This sequence joins TRBV9 and TRBJ2-4; 8 bases agree with TRBD1. The trim removed 3 bases at V and 6 bases at J, leaving 8 bases unmatched. The CDR3 runs to 15 residues. Germline loops: CDR1 SGDLS, CDR2 YYNGEE. The CDR3 nucleotides are TGTGCCAGCAGCGACAGGGGGGCTCCAACAAACATTCAGTACTTC. Translated, it gives CASSDRGAPTNIQYF. The full variable domain, with the rest looked up from reference TRBV9 and TRBJ2-4, is DSGVTQTPKHLITATGQRVTLRCSPRSGDLSVYWYQQSLDQGLQFLIQYYNGEERAKGNILERFSAQQFPDLHSELNLSSLELGDSALYFCASSDRGAPTNIQYFGAGTRLSVL.

On this clone: The same CDR3 can be traced to other DNA sequences in this sample. J is TRBJ1-3 and V is TRBV29-1; D unclear. Trimming left V 4 bases short and J 4 bases short, with 8 bases between. The length of the CDR3 is 12 residues. The germline gives CDR1 SQVTM, CDR2 ANQGSEA. The CDR3 DNA sequence: TGCAGCGTTGGGGGTTTCGGAAACACCATATATTTT. It encodes CSVGGFGNTIYF.

This chain links TRBV19 with TRBJ2-6; D ambiguous. The V end was cut by 5 bases, the J end by 3 bases, with 2 bases between. CDR3 size: 12 residues. Germline V gene lookup returns CDR1 LNHDA and CDR2 SQIVND (reference sequence). The CDR3 DNA reads as TGTGCCAGTAGTGGTGGGGCCAACGTCCTGACTTTC. This encodes CASSGGANVLTF.

The chain employs TRBV10-3 and TRBJ1-5; no definite D call. From germline, CDR1 is ENHRY and CDR2 SYGVKD. V dropped 3 bases and J dropped 2 bases, with 2 bases sitting between them. The CDR3 sequence is 12 residues long. The DNA for the CDR3 is TGTGCCATCAGTGACGGCAATCAGCCCCAGCATTTT. Encoded protein: CAISDGNQPQHF.

On this clone: This sample also contains other DNA sequences that code for the same CDR3. This chain links TRBV19 with TRBJ2-2; D is undetermined. Trimming cost V 2 bases and J 1 base, with 2 bases left between them. The CDR3 runs 13 residues. The germline gives CDR1 LNHDA, CDR2 SQIVND (reference sequence). For the CDR3, the DNA is TGTGCCAGTAGTATATTGAACACCGGGGAGCTGTTTTTT. Amino acid sequence: CASSILNTGELFF. Combining the CDR3 with reference TRBV19 and TRBJ2-2 gives the whole variable domain DGGITQSPKYLFRKEGQNVTLSCEQNLNHDAMYWYRQDPGQGLRLIYYSQIVNDFQKGDIAEGYSVSREKKESFPLTVTSAQKNPTAFYLCASSILNTGELFFGEGSRLTVL.

CDR3 nucleotides: TGTGCCAGCGGAAGGTCCGGGACAGGCAGCTCTGAAGCTTTCTTT. Residues: CASGRSGTGSSEAFF. The rearrangement links TRBV9 to TRBJ1-1; 8 bases align to TRBD1. Trimming at V came to 7 bases and at J to 6 bases, leaving 14 bases not matched to a gene. The germline CDR1 and CDR2 sequences are SGDLS and YYNGEE. The CDR3 totals 15 residues.

As to this clone: Other DNA sequences in the same sample also yield this CDR3. The CDR3 DNA reads TGTGCCAGCAGTGATAGGTCGGGGTCTCGCGAGCAGTACTTC. It encodes CASSDRSGSREQYF. V usage is TRBV2 and J usage is TRBJ2-7, with TRBD2 as a possible D gene (5 bases). Germline V gives CDR1 SNHLY, CDR2 FYNNEI. V shed 3 bases and J shed 6 bases, with 15 bases lying between them. This CDR3 is 14 amino acids long.

The rearrangement links TRBV28 to TRBJ1-5; D is uncertain. CDR1 MDHEN and CDR2 SYDVKM come from the germline V gene. V lost 6 bases and J lost 2, with 11 bases in between. The CDR3 length is 14 residues. CDR3 in DNA: TGTGCCAGCAGCCGCGACGGTCGCAATCAGCCCCAGCATTTT. As protein: CASSRDGRNQPQHF.

The chain is built from TRBV2 and TRBJ2-5; D call uncertain. The CDR3 loop spans 13 amino acids. Looked up from germline, CDR1 is SNHLY and CDR2 is FYNNEI. The V end was cut by 5 bases, the J end by 2 bases, with 9 bases between. The CDR3 region is CASSKEIQETQYF. In DNA form, the CDR3 reads TGTGCCAGCAGTAAAGAAATACAAGAGACCCAGTACTTC.

The V gene is TRBV5-4, the J gene TRBJ1-2; 7 nucleotides align to TRBD1. CDR3 length equals 16 residues. Germline CDR1 is SGHNT and CDR2 is YYREEE (reference sequence). V shed 4 bases and J 0 bases; nucleotides not matched to a gene: 9. Here the CDR3 DNA reads TGTGCCAGCAGCCCTACAGGGGTGGAAGCTAACTATGGCTACACCTTC. Encoded protein: CASSPTGVEANYGYTF.

The V gene is TRBV7-2, the J gene TRBJ2-5; D not resolved. Germline V CDR1 and CDR2: SGHTA, FQGNSA. V was shortened by 5 bases and J by 7 bases, with 11 bases between the two germline ends. The CDR3 has 12 amino acids. The CDR3 spells CASSPLRRTQYF. CDR3 bases: TGTGCCAGCAGCCCCCTCCGTAGGACCCAGTACTTC.

This clone was found once. CDR3 residues: CASSGGTGLSNQPQHF. DNA for the CDR3: TGTGCCAGCAGTGGGGGGACAGGGTTAAGCAATCAGCCCCAGCATTTT. V is TRBV2 and J is TRBJ1-5; 9 nucleotides align to TRBD1. The CDR3 has 16 residues. The germline V gene encodes CDR1 SNHLY and CDR2 FYNNEI. V trimming: 4 bases; J trimming: 1 base; junction bases outside the gene matches: 5.

The gene calls are TRBV9 and TRBJ2-5; 9 nucleotides line up with TRBD2. The length of the CDR3 is 17 residues. After removal of 0 bases from V and 0 bases from J, the junction contained 6 bases not matched to a gene. The germline V gene encodes CDR1 SGDLS and CDR2 YYNGEE. Here the CDR3 reads CASSVVPGLANQETQYF. CDR3 coding DNA: TGTGCCAGCAGCGTAGTTCCGGGACTAGCAAACCAAGAGACCCAGTACTTC.

Turning to this clone: Other DNA sequences of this sample code for an identical CDR3. The chain employs TRBV9 and TRBJ2-2; D possibly uses TRBD1 or TRBD2 (5 bases each). Germline V CDR1 and CDR2: SGDLS, YYNGEE. The CDR3 length is 14 residues. V was trimmed by 0 bases and J by 3 bases, leaving 6 bases between them. The CDR3 reads CASSVVGDTGELFF. The CDR3 region has the DNA TGTGCCAGCAGCGTAGTGGGGGACACCGGGGAGCTGTTTTTT.